These T cell receptor beta chains were read from a single sample in a study of shared clonotypes between healthy human individuals. Repertoires were generated with immunoSEQ multiplex PCR, while TCRdb's copy carries only in-frame clones and drops some. The sample lists roughly 2,300,000 clones, around 90% occurring once. Sequencing input: naive CD4+ T cells from PBMCs. These receptors originate from a man between 18 and 29 years old in good health. Some clones in this sample may be carry-over from other donors' samples. Both conserved end residues are part of each CDR3. D genes are given only for firm matches. Size tells how often a clone was seen (once, few, many) or the class of an expanded clone, and some rows leave it out.

D gene	V gene	clone size	J gene	CDR3 DNA	CDR3 protein
-	TRBV5-1	-	TRBJ1-1	TGCGCCAGCAGCTTGGCAGGGCCAAGGGGACTTGAAGCTTTCTTT	CASSLAGPRGLEAFF
-	TRBV6-1	-	TRBJ2-5	TGTGCCAGCAGTCAAAACAGGGCGGAGACCCAGTACTTC	CASSQNRAETQYF
-	TRBV30	-	TRBJ1-5	TGTGCCTGGAGACGGGGGAATCAGCCCCAGCATTTT	CAWRRGNQPQHF
-	TRBV5-1	-	TRBJ2-3	TGCGCCAGCAGCCGCAGGGTGGAGAACACAGATACGCAGTATTTT	CASSRRVENTDTQYF
-	TRBV19	few	TRBJ1-5	TGTGCCAGTATCTCCATGGGCAGCAATCAGCCCCAGCATTTT	CASISMGSNQPQHF
TRBD1	TRBV15	once	TRBJ1-1	TGTGCCACCGAGGGACAGCAGAACACTGAAGCTTTCTTT	CATEGQQNTEAFF
-	TRBV28	-	TRBJ1-2	TGTGCCAGCAGTTCCGTACCTAACTATGGCTACACCTTC	CASSSVPNYGYTF
-	TRBV30	-	TRBJ2-3	TGTGCCTGGACGGTGGGGCCAGATACGCAGTATTTT	CAWTVGPDTQYF
TRBD1	TRBV10-3	-	TRBJ2-7	TGTGCCATCAGCAAGGACAGGTTCTACGAGCAGTACTTC	CAISKDRFYEQYF
-	TRBV7-8	-	TRBJ2-1	TGTGCCAGCAGCCGAAGGGACGGGGGAAGGAATGAGCAGTTCTTC	CASSRRDGGRNEQFF
-	TRBV6-5	-	TRBJ1-4	TGTGCCAGCAGTCGGGTTCGCCAGGAAAAACTGTTTTTT	CASSRVRQEKLFF
TRBD1	TRBV7-8	-	TRBJ1-5	TGTGCCAGCAGCTTGGGGACAGGGGATCAGCCCCAGCATTTT	CASSLGTGDQPQHF
TRBD1	TRBV5-4	once	TRBJ1-1	TGTGCCAGTTCCTCGAAGACAGGGGGCGGCACTGAAGCTTTCTTT	CASSSKTGGGTEAFF
-	TRBV7-2	-	TRBJ1-2	TGTGCCAGCAGCTTTAACGGCCTTGGCTACACCTTC	CASSFNGLGYTF